This T cell receptor beta chain comes out of a study of T cell repertoires in cytomegalovirus infection. Study background: The public TCR beta signatures pointed to both CMV infection and matching HLA type. Overall study findings and caveats: The ex vivo response was dominated by HLA-C-restricted CMV-specific TCR beta clonotypes.

This CDR3 is 14 amino acids long. Germline CDR1 SEHNR, CDR2 FQNEAQ (reference sequence). Trimming took off 0 bases at V and 3 bases at J, with 9 bases between the two ends. This clonotype has a handful of counts. The antigen is undetermined. TCRdb re-called the reads through MiXCR, storing one row per CDR3 protein. The sample consists of some 800,000 distinct CDR3 sequences, about 28% of them appearing once. This sequence was found in a human donor in good health (CMV status not recorded). Some clones in this sample may be carry-over from other donors' samples. The rearrangement links TRBV7-9 to TRBJ2-7, with D possibly being TRBD1 (6 bases). This sample comprised cultured CD8+ T cells from PBMCs, obtained from culture after CMV antigen stimulation. In nucleotides, the CDR3 is TGTGCCAGCAGCTTAGCGGACAGAAACTACGAGCAGTACTTC. This gives the protein CASSLADRNYEQYF.